A selection of T cell receptor beta chains follows, all from one sample in a study of T cell changes during pregnancy in multiple sclerosis. This table comes from immunoSEQ multiplex PCR, and its TCRdb copy is limited to in-frame clones, with some not included. The sample includes approximately 40,000 clones, approximately 91% of them seen just once. The sequenced sample was CD8+ T cells from peripheral blood mononuclear cells, obtained after pregnancy. These receptors came from a female donor with multiple sclerosis, enrolled in a pregnancy study. Both conserved end residues are part of each CDR3. The order of the fields is V gene, D gene, clone size, J gene, CDR3 protein, CDR3 DNA. D genes are given only for firm matches. The size field is filled for only some rows; it gives once, few, many or a size class.

TRBV9	NA	NA	TRBJ1-4	CASSVAGQSNEKLFF	TGTGCCAGCAGCGTAGCCGGACAGAGCAATGAAAAACTGTTTTTT
TRBV7-9	NA	NA	TRBJ1-2	CASSLAFSTANINYGYTF	TGTGCCAGCAGCTTAGCATTTTCGACAGCTAATATTAACTATGGCTACACCTTC
TRBV14	NA	NA	TRBJ1-2	CASSQAIGSGLIYGYTF	TGTGCCAGCAGCCAGGCGATTGGGTCGGGACTCATCTATGGCTACACCTTC
TRBV11-2	TRBD1	NA	TRBJ2-1	CASSPLRDSHNEQFF	TGTGCCAGCAGCCCCTTGAGGGACAGCCACAATGAGCAGTTCTTC
TRBV6-6	NA	NA	TRBJ2-5	CASSYSGGVLETQYF	TGTGCCAGCAGTTACTCGGGGGGAGTGTTGGAGACCCAGTACTTC
TRBV4-2	TRBD1	NA	TRBJ2-5	CASSQDPDRGGETQYF	TGTGCCAGCAGCCAAGATCCCGACAGGGGAGGTGAGACCCAGTACTTC
TRBV14	TRBD2	NA	TRBJ2-3	CASSQGFNLAGVFSRTDTQYF	TGTGCCAGCAGCCAAGGATTCAACCTAGCGGGAGTATTTTCCAGGACAGATACGCAGTATTTT
TRBV7-9	TRBD1	NA	TRBJ1-2	CASSHGGTVDAKIYGYTF	TGTGCCAGCAGCCACGGCGGGACAGTGGACGCCAAAATATATGGCTACACCTTC
TRBV28	NA	NA	TRBJ2-5	CASSRSGQETQYF	TGTGCCAGCAGCCGGAGCGGACAAGAGACCCAGTACTTC
TRBV27	NA	once	TRBJ1-1	CASSLSKHSQAFF	TGTGCCAGCAGTTTATCGAAACACAGCCAGGCTTTCTTT
TRBV2	TRBD1	NA	TRBJ2-5	CASGQVIETQYF	TGTGCCAGCGGACAGGTAATCGAGACCCAGTACTTC
TRBV27	NA	NA	TRBJ1-2	CASSEGLNYGYTF	TGTGCCAGCAGTGAGGGACTTAACTATGGCTACACCTTC
TRBV7-7	NA	NA	TRBJ2-5	CASSLAPLTRDQETQYF	TGTGCCAGCAGCTTAGCCCCCTTAACTAGAGACCAAGAGACCCAGTACTTC
TRBV28	NA	NA	TRBJ2-7	CASKLEGAYEQYF	TGTGCCAGCAAACTCGAAGGGGCGTACGAGCAGTACTTC
TRBV2	NA	medium-sized	TRBJ1-1	CASSPGFLHEGTEAFF	TGTGCCAGCAGTCCAGGGTTCTTGCATGAAGGCACTGAAGCTTTCTTT
TRBV4-1	TRBD2	NA	TRBJ2-2	CASSQDQRGAYTGELFF	TGCGCCAGCAGCCAAGATCAGCGGGGGGCCTACACCGGGGAGCTGTTTTTT
TRBV9	NA	NA	TRBJ1-2	CASSASGWKVERNYGYTF	TGTGCCAGCAGCGCCTCGGGTTGGAAAGTGGAACGGAACTATGGCTACACCTTC
TRBV19	NA	NA	TRBJ2-7	CASSISGTSYEQYF	TGTGCCAGTAGTATCTCCGGGACAAGCTACGAGCAGTACTTC
TRBV18	TRBD1	once	TRBJ1-1	CASSPLDRERLAFF	TGTGCCAGCTCACCCTTGGACAGGGAGAGGCTAGCTTTCTTT
TRBV7-9	TRBD2	NA	TRBJ2-5	CASSYLAGVEETQYF	TGTGCCAGCAGCTATCTAGCGGGAGTGGAAGAGACCCAGTACTTC
TRBV9	TRBD2	NA	TRBJ2-7	CASSHGTSGNNEQYF	TGTGCCAGCAGCCACGGGACTAGCGGGAACAACGAGCAGTACTTC
TRBV9	NA	NA	TRBJ2-3	CASSVPAEAHTDTQYF	TGTGCCAGCAGCGTACCCGCAGAGGCTCACACAGATACGCAGTATTTT
TRBV7-9	TRBD1	NA	TRBJ1-6	CATHDRDRGRDSPLHF	TGTGCCACCCATGACCGGGACAGGGGGCGAGATTCACCCCTCCACTTT
TRBV9	NA	NA	TRBJ2-7	CASSFRTGYEQYF	TGTGCCAGCAGCTTTAGGACGGGATACGAGCAGTACTTC
TRBV19	NA	once	TRBJ1-5	CASSIPTRTAKTLRNQPQHF	TGTGCCAGTAGTATTCCCACTAGGACAGCGAAAACCCTCCGCAATCAGCCCCAGCATTTT
TRBV15	TRBD1	NA	TRBJ2-1	CATSTLPGGYNEQFF	TGTGCCACCAGCACTCTGCCAGGGGGATACAATGAGCAGTTCTTC
TRBV7-9	TRBD1	NA	TRBJ1-2	CASSQLAGGPGYTF	TGTGCCAGCAGCCAATTAGCAGGGGGGCCCGGCTACACCTTC
TRBV10-3	TRBD1	NA	TRBJ2-7	CAISDPGTGGDQYF	TGTGCCATCAGTGACCCCGGGACAGGGGGCGATCAGTACTTC
TRBV30	NA	NA	TRBJ2-5	CAWSVLGVGAQETQYF	TGTGCCTGGAGTGTACTGGGTGTGGGGGCCCAAGAGACCCAGTACTTC
TRBV5-6	NA	NA	TRBJ1-2	CASSSDGGYGYTF	TGTGCCAGCAGCAGCGACGGGGGCTATGGCTACACCTTC
TRBV28	TRBD1	NA	TRBJ2-7	CASSLLPGGSYEQYF	TGTGCCAGCAGTTTATTGCCAGGGGGCTCGTACGAGCAGTACTTC
TRBV5-5	NA	once	TRBJ2-7	CASSFGGGLGYEQYF	TGTGCCAGCAGCTTCGGAGGCGGGTTGGGATACGAGCAGTACTTC
TRBV6-5	NA	NA	TRBJ1-1	CASSYSRGAEAFF	TGTGCCAGCAGTTACTCAAGAGGAGCTGAAGCTTTCTTT
TRBV2	TRBD1	once	TRBJ2-7	CASFGTGGPYEQYF	TGTGCCAGCTTCGGGACAGGAGGGCCCTACGAGCAGTACTTC
TRBV2	NA	NA	TRBJ1-1	CASPRGQNTEAFF	TGTGCCAGCCCCCGAGGACAGAACACTGAAGCTTTCTTT
TRBV4-1	TRBD1	NA	TRBJ2-7	CASSLTPGGGYEQYF	TGCGCCAGCAGCCTTACGCCAGGGGGCGGGTACGAGCAGTACTTC
TRBV5-1	TRBD2	NA	TRBJ2-1	CASSFTAGALNEQFF	TGCGCCAGCAGCTTTACGGCGGGAGCACTCAATGAGCAGTTCTTC
TRBV14	TRBD2	NA	TRBJ2-1	CASSRTAGTSGREYNEQFF	TGTGCCAGCAGCCGGACCGCCGGGACTAGCGGGAGGGAGTACAATGAGCAGTTCTTC
TRBV4-1	TRBD1	once	TRBJ1-2	CASSQGTGDTYGYTF	TGCGCCAGCAGCCAGGGGACAGGGGATACCTATGGCTACACCTTC
TRBV20-1	NA	NA	TRBJ2-1	CSASDAVEQFF	TGCAGTGCTAGTGATGCGGTCGAGCAGTTCTTC
TRBV27	TRBD1	NA	TRBJ2-5	CASSWDRGRGETQYF	TGTGCCAGCAGCTGGGACAGGGGAAGGGGAGAGACCCAGTACTTC
TRBV6-1	TRBD1	NA	TRBJ1-5	CASSEDPGGVWPQHF	TGTGCCAGCAGTGAAGACCCAGGGGGCGTATGGCCCCAGCATTTT
TRBV9	TRBD2	NA	TRBJ2-5	CASSVSGSGETQYF	TGTGCCAGCAGCGTTAGCGGGAGCGGCGAGACCCAGTACTTC
TRBV4-1	TRBD1	NA	TRBJ2-5	CASSQELGTGGRETQYF	TGCGCCAGCAGCCAAGAACTTGGGACAGGGGGCCGGGAGACCCAGTACTTC
TRBV27	NA	once	TRBJ1-5	CASSPYRVGGNQPQHF	TGTGCCAGCAGTCCTTACAGGGTCGGGGGCAATCAGCCCCAGCATTTT
TRBV10-1	TRBD2	NA	TRBJ2-1	CASSPGLAGAGNEQFF	TGCGCCAGCAGTCCGGGACTAGCGGGAGCGGGGAATGAGCAGTTCTTC
TRBV27	TRBD1	NA	TRBJ2-1	CASSLSYGDRVDNEQFF	TGTGCCAGCAGTTTATCGTACGGGGACAGGGTGGACAATGAGCAGTTCTTC
TRBV27	NA	NA	TRBJ2-7	CATGDTLYEQYF	TGTGCCACCGGGGACACCTTATACGAGCAGTACTTC
TRBV7-2	NA	NA	TRBJ1-2	CASSSRDGYTF	TGTGCCAGCAGCTCCCGGGATGGCTACACCTTC
TRBV7-8	NA	NA	TRBJ2-2	CASSLGGRPGAGELFF	TGTGCCAGCAGCTTAGGGGGACGTCCGGGGGCCGGGGAGCTGTTTTTT
TRBV2	TRBD1	NA	TRBJ1-5	CASSDGTATYSNQPQHF	TGTGCCAGCAGTGATGGGACAGCCACATATAGCAATCAGCCCCAGCATTTT